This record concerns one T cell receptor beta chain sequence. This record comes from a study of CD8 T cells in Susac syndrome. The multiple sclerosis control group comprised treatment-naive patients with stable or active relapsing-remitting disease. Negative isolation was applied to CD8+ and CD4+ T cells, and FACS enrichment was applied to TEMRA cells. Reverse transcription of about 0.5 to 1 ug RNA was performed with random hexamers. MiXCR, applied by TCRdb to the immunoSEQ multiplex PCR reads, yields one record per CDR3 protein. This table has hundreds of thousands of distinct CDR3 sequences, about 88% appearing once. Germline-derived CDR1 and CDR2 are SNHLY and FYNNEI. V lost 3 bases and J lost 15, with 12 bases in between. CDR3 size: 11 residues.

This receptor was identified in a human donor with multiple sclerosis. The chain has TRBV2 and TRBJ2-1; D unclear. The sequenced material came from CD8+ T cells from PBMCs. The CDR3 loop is CASSDPLVPFF. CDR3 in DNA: TGTGCCAGCAGTGATCCGCTAGTTCCGTTCTTC.